The 19 T cell receptor beta chains below were found in one sample sequenced in a study of post-analysis software for immune sequencing data. Whole-study results and caveats: Among about 5 TRBV segments more frequent in patients than controls were TRBV5-6, TRBV5-1 and TRBV20-1.

These TCRs are of unknown antigen specificity. Every TCR beta cDNA library bore unique molecular identifiers. Each CDR3 protein is one row after TCRdb ran MiXCR on the PCR reads. The table has around 700,000 distinct CDR3 sequences, over 45% seen once. Sequenced material: blood. The receptors were sampled from a girl aged 2 to 10 with multiple sclerosis.

This clonotype has more than one count but fewer than ten. The chain is built from TRBV7-9 and TRBJ2-5; TRBD1 matches at 8 bases. Judging by the DNA end, TRBJ2-7 fits better; the J call may be wrong. The germline CDR1 and CDR2 sequences are SEHNR and FQNEAQ (reference sequence). CDR3 length: 13 residues. The DNA for the CDR3 is TGTGCCAGCAGCCCAGGGGGCCACTACGAGCAGTACTTC. Its translation is CASSPGGHYEQYF.

The V and J genes are TRBV7-2 and TRBJ1-2; D not certain. This CDR3 is 14 amino acids long. V was pared by 7 bases and J by 7 bases, with 19 bases between. Germline V gene data show CDR1 as SGHTA and CDR2 as FQGNSA. The CDR3 DNA follows: TGTGCCAGCACCAGCTTACTACCTGGCAGTGGCTACACCTTC. This encodes CASTSLLPGSGYTF.

This sequence joins TRBV5-1 and TRBJ2-5; D remains unclear. V shed 3 bases and J shed 1 base, with 4 bases lying between them. Per the germline V gene, CDR1 is SGHRS and CDR2 is YFSETQ. The CDR3 consists of 12 residues. This CDR3 is CASSWTQETQYF. The DNA for the CDR3 is TGCGCCAGCAGCTGGACCCAAGAGACCCAGTACTTC.

There are a few counts of this clonotype. This rearrangement joins TRBV11-2 to TRBJ2-1, with TRBD2 matching over 7 bases. The CDR3 is 15 amino acids. Germline CDR1 reads SGHAT; CDR2 reads FQNNGV. V lost 1 base, J lost 5 bases, and 5 bases stayed unmatched. CDR3 bases: TGTGCCAGCAGCTTAGGAACCCTAGCGGACAATGAGCAGTTCTTC. Encoded protein: CASSLGTLADNEQFF.

The chain combines TRBV10-3 with TRBJ2-5; D might be TRBD2 (5 bases). Germline V gives CDR1 ENHRY, CDR2 SYGVKD. This CDR3 contains 14 residues. The germline V and J ends were trimmed by 6 bases and 0 bases, with 11 bases remaining between them. The CDR3 reads CAIRAPDYQETQYF. The CDR3 coding sequence is TGTGCCATCAGAGCACCGGACTACCAAGAGACCCAGTACTTC.

This clonotype came up a few times. The rearrangement links TRBV7-9 to TRBJ1-5, with TRBD1 as a possible D gene (5 bases). The CDR3 has 13 amino acids. The germline V gene encodes CDR1 SEHNR and CDR2 FQNEAQ (reference sequence). V shed 4 bases and J shed 3 bases, with 7 bases lying between them. CDR3 amino acids: CASSSTDNQPQHF. CDR3 in DNA: TGTGCCAGCAGCTCGACAGACAATCAGCCCCAGCATTTT.

This clonotype appeared a few times. The chain links TRBV28 to TRBJ2-5; D may correspond to TRBD1 or TRBD2 (6 bases each). The CDR3 is made up of 14 amino acids. Germline V gene lookup returns CDR1 MDHEN and CDR2 SYDVKM. V was pared by 5 bases and J by 9 bases, with 19 bases between. For the CDR3, the DNA is TGTGCCAGCAGTCCACGGACAGTCCCGGGGGCCCAGTACTTC. Its protein is CASSPRTVPGAQYF.

As concerns this clonotype: A junction end diverges from the germline sequence, so it may reflect a read error. The chain recombines TRBV5-1 with TRBJ2-2; 9 positions match TRBD1. This CDR3 is 17 amino acids long. Looked up from germline, CDR1 is SGHRS and CDR2 is YFSETQ. The CDR3 loop reads CASSLIGTGPRAGERFF. In DNA, the CDR3 is TGCGCCAGCAGCCTGATTGGGACAGGGCCTAGGGCCGGGGAGCGGTTTTTT.

The chain carries TRBV27 and TRBJ2-6; D is uncertain. Germline CDR1 is MNHEY and CDR2 is SMNVEV (reference sequence). CDR3 length: 16 amino acids. Trimming cost V 0 bases and J 0 bases, with 6 bases left between them. The CDR3 loop reads CASSLSTSSGANVLTF. Here the CDR3 DNA reads TGTGCCAGCAGTTTATCGACTTCCTCTGGGGCCAACGTCCTGACTTTC.

As regards this clonotype: One end of the junction fails to match germline, which may point to a read error. This chain uses TRBV29-1 with TRBJ2-1, with 9 bases that match TRBD2. The CDR3 runs to 16 residues. Germline lookup yields CDR1 SQVTM and CDR2 ANQGSEA. CDR3 protein: CGVEGVGTSPINEQFF. For the CDR3, the DNA is TGCGGCGTTGAAGGGGTGGGGACTAGCCCTATAAATGAGCAGTTCTTC.

This clonotype came up once. The rearrangement links TRBV3-1 to TRBJ2-1, with D uncertain. In germline, CDR1 is LGHDT, CDR2 YNNKEL (reference sequence). Trimming pared 4 bases from V and 5 bases from J, leaving 12 bases between. The CDR3 spans 14 residues. This CDR3 is CASSPHPPDNEQFF. In DNA form, the CDR3 reads TGTGCCAGCAGCCCCCACCCTCCCGACAATGAGCAGTTCTTC.

This clonotype was found once. The J gene is TRBJ1-5, the V gene TRBV2, with 9 positions matching TRBD1. CDR3 length: 14 amino acids. Germline CDR1 reads SNHLY; CDR2 reads FYNNEI. V shed 7 bases, J shed 2 bases, and the junction held 3 bases outside the gene matches. As DNA, the CDR3 is TGTGCCAGCAAGGGGGACAGGGGCAATCAGCCCCAGCATTTT. It yields the protein CASKGDRGNQPQHF.

This chain joins TRBV5-1 and TRBJ2-1, with D unclear. Trimming shortened V by 0 bases and J by 10 bases, and 11 bases separated the two germline ends. The germline CDR1 and CDR2 sequences are SGHRS and YFSETQ. The CDR3 length is 13 residues. The CDR3 DNA is TGCGCCAGCAGCTTGGGCAGGTACTACGAGCAGTTCTTC. Its translation: CASSLGRYYEQFF.

The J gene is TRBJ2-7, the V gene TRBV18; 7 bases fit TRBD2. V lost 2 bases, J lost 6 bases, and 13 bases stayed unmatched. The germline gives CDR1 KGHSH, CDR2 LQKENI. This CDR3 has 16 residues. The CDR3 sequence: CASSPESGTFGSEQYF. In nucleotides, the CDR3 is TGTGCCAGCTCACCAGAAAGCGGGACGTTTGGCTCCGAGCAGTACTTC. Filled out from reference TRBV18 and TRBJ2-7, the complete variable domain reads NAGVMQNPRHLVRRRGQEARLRCSPMKGHSHVYWYRQLPEEGLKFMVYLQKENIIDESGMPKERFSAEFPKEGPSILRIQQVVRGDSAAYFCASSPESGTFGSEQYFGPGTRLTVT.

This clonotype was counted only a few times. CDR3 DNA: TGCAGTGCTAGAGAAAGGCGAGCGTCGTTGGGCTACAATGAGCAGTTCTTC. Amino acid sequence: CSARERRASLGYNEQFF. The chain joins TRBV20-1 to TRBJ2-1; D remains ambiguous. CDR3 length equals 17 residues. V lost 0 bases and J 3 bases, leaving 18 bases between the germline ends. Germline lookup yields CDR1 DFQATT and CDR2 SNEGSKA (reference sequence).

In regard to this clonotype: One end of the junction does not line up with germline, which may come from a read error. The chain couples TRBV12-3 or TRBV12-4 to TRBJ2-3; 9 bases align to TRBD2. CDR3 size: 15 residues. The CDR3 DNA is TGTGACAGCAGTCGCGGACTAGCGACCACAGATACGCAGTATTTT. It is translated as CDSSRGLATTDTQYF.

The chain has TRBV7-3 and TRBJ2-1, with TRBD2 identical over 13 bases. Germline trimming cut 5 bases from V and 9 bases from J; bases unmatched to any gene: 4. Germline CDR1 reads SGHTA; CDR2 reads FQGTGA. This CDR3 has 14 residues. The CDR3 bases are TGTGCCAGCAGCCAGACTAGCGGGAGGTCTGAGCAGTTCTTC. Residues: CASSQTSGRSEQFF.

The chain joins TRBV21-1 to TRBJ2-7. TRBV21-1 is a pseudogene segment. The CDR3 spans 10 residues. The CDR3 bases are TGTGCCAGCGTGATGGGCGAGCAGTACTTC. It encodes CASVMGEQYF.

The chain couples TRBV30 to TRBJ2-3, with 10 positions matching TRBD2. The CDR3 is 15 amino acids. Germline V lookup: CDR1 GTSNPN, CDR2 SVGIG (reference sequence). V trimming: 8 bases; J trimming: 6 bases; junction bases outside the gene matches: 14. Here the CDR3 reads CARRGLAEIGDTQYF. The CDR3 DNA reads as TGTGCCCGTCGTGGACTAGCGGAGATAGGGGATACGCAGTATTTT.